Listed below are T cell receptor beta chains from one sample, sequenced in a study of blood T cell repertoires in COVID-19. Clones were read by immunoSEQ multiplex PCR, and TCRdb kept only the in-frame ones, dropping some. Among 150,000 to 200,000 clones listed, approximately 85% were seen once. The sample consisted of peripheral blood. The receptors derive from a man aged 55 to 69 with acute or convalescent COVID-19. The CDR3 runs from the conserved cysteine through the conserved F or W. D genes are given only for firm matches. Not all rows give a size; the values are once, few, many and, for expanded clones, a class.

size: .; V: TRBV6-6; J: TRBJ2-7; D: TRBD2; CDR3: CASSPRTSGTVHEQYF; DNA: TGTGCCAGCAGTCCGAGGACTAGCGGGACGGTCCACGAGCAGTACTTC
size: .; V: TRBV21-1; J: TRBJ2-3; D: .; CDR3: CASSKDGSAVSTDTQYF; DNA: TGTGCCAGCAGCAAAGACGGGTCGGCGGTTAGCACAGATACGCAGTATTTT
size: .; V: TRBV20-1; J: TRBJ1-1; D: .; CDR3: CSAIRGTEAFF; DNA: TGCAGTGCTATCCGGGGCACTGAAGCTTTCTTT
size: .; V: TRBV5-4; J: TRBJ1-1; D: .; CDR3: CASSLGSGQNTEAFF; DNA: TGTGCCAGCAGCTTGGGATCAGGGCAGAACACTGAAGCTTTCTTT
size: .; V: TRBV9; J: TRBJ2-7; D: TRBD1; CDR3: CASTPGTGANEQYF; DNA: TGTGCCAGCACCCCCGGGACAGGGGCGAACGAGCAGTACTTC
size: .; V: TRBV27; J: TRBJ2-7; D: .; CDR3: CASSLLGGEQYF; DNA: TGTGCCAGCAGTTTATTGGGGGGCGAGCAGTACTTC
size: .; V: TRBV6-2/TRBV6-3; J: TRBJ1-5; D: .; CDR3: CASSYSYRASNQPQHF; DNA: TGTGCCAGCAGTTACAGCTACAGGGCTAGCAATCAGCCCCAGCATTTT
size: .; V: TRBV2; J: TRBJ2-3; D: .; CDR3: CASSAADGTDTQYF; DNA: TGTGCCAGCAGCGCAGCGGATGGCACAGATACGCAGTATTTT
size: once; V: TRBV1; J: TRBJ1-4; D: .; CDR3: CTSSQEAGGTTNEKLFF; DNA: TGCACCAGCAGCCAAGAGGCAGGGGGGACAACTAATGAAAAACTGTTTTTT
size: .; V: TRBV15; J: TRBJ1-1; D: .; CDR3: CATSRDSSGSTEAFF; DNA: TGTGCCACCAGCAGAGATTCATCGGGATCCACTGAAGCTTTCTTT
size: .; V: TRBV9; J: TRBJ2-1; D: .; CDR3: CASSVDPGDYNEQFF; DNA: TGTGCCAGCAGCGTAGATCCAGGGGATTACAATGAGCAGTTCTTC
size: .; V: TRBV28; J: TRBJ2-1; D: TRBD2; CDR3: CASSGLASSGRGNEQFF; DNA: TGTGCCAGCAGCGGTCTAGCCTCGAGCGGGAGAGGCAATGAGCAGTTCTTC
size: .; V: TRBV6-4; J: TRBJ2-6; D: .; CDR3: CASRPSSGANVLTF; DNA: TGTGCCAGCAGGCCCAGCTCTGGGGCCAACGTCCTGACTTTC
size: .; V: TRBV28; J: TRBJ1-2; D: TRBD1; CDR3: CASSYRGRDGYTF; DNA: TGTGCCAGCAGCTACAGGGGAAGGGATGGCTACACCTTC
size: .; V: TRBV19; J: TRBJ1-2; D: .; CDR3: CASSIEGGTGGHGYTF; DNA: TGTGCCAGTAGTATTGAGGGCGGCACGGGAGGGCATGGCTACACCTTC
size: .; V: TRBV6-6; J: TRBJ2-2; D: TRBD2; CDR3: CASSRRLAGGGDTGELFF; DNA: TGTGCCAGCAGTCGCCGACTAGCGGGAGGCGGGGACACCGGGGAGCTGTTTTTT
size: .; V: TRBV4-1; J: TRBJ2-5; D: TRBD2; CDR3: CASSPSRLAPNQETQYF; DNA: TGCGCCAGCAGCCCTTCCAGACTAGCGCCGAATCAAGAGACCCAGTACTTC
size: .; V: TRBV7-8; J: TRBJ2-1; D: TRBD2; CDR3: CASSLGLAGGPGNEQFF; DNA: TGTGCCAGCAGCCTAGGACTAGCGGGAGGGCCAGGCAATGAGCAGTTCTTC
size: .; V: TRBV2; J: TRBJ2-6; D: .; CDR3: CASTRASGILGANVLTF; DNA: TGTGCCAGCACCAGGGCCTCCGGTATTCTAGGGGCCAACGTCCTGACTTTC
size: .; V: TRBV7-2; J: TRBJ2-3; D: TRBD1; CDR3: CASSWAGTVEVTDTQYF; DNA: TGTGCCAGCAGCTGGGCCGGGACAGTTGAAGTCACAGATACGCAGTATTTT
size: .; V: TRBV6-6; J: TRBJ2-7; D: TRBD2; CDR3: CASAGTSDTQYF; DNA: TGTGCGAGCGCCGGGACTAGCGACACTCAGTACTTC
size: .; V: TRBV27; J: TRBJ2-1; D: .; CDR3: CASSPHPLVKNEQFF; DNA: TGTGCCAGCAGTCCCCACCCCCTAGTGAAGAATGAGCAGTTCTTC
size: .; V: TRBV7-3; J: TRBJ2-7; D: .; CDR3: CASSERGGYEQYF; DNA: TGTGCCAGCAGCGAGAGGGGGGGCTACGAGCAGTACTTC
size: .; V: TRBV28; J: TRBJ1-6; D: .; CDR3: CASSLRGRISNSPLHF; DNA: TGTGCCAGCAGTTTAAGGGGGAGAATTAGTAATTCACCCCTCCACTTT
size: .; V: TRBV9; J: TRBJ2-1; D: .; CDR3: CASSVAGDGHNEQFF; DNA: TGTGCCAGCAGCGTAGCGGGAGATGGGCACAATGAGCAGTTCTTC
size: .; V: TRBV11-2; J: TRBJ2-4; D: .; CDR3: CASSPIREAKNIQYF; DNA: TGTGCCAGCAGCCCCATTCGGGAAGCCAAAAACATTCAGTACTTC
size: .; V: TRBV9; J: TRBJ2-7; D: TRBD2; CDR3: CASSLQRDYEQYF; DNA: TGTGCCAGCAGCCTCCAGCGGGACTACGAGCAGTACTTC
size: .; V: TRBV27; J: TRBJ2-3; D: .; CDR3: CASGSSGVPSSTDTQYF; DNA: TGTGCCAGCGGGTCCTCCGGGGTACCGAGCAGCACAGATACGCAGTATTTT
size: .; V: TRBV27; J: TRBJ2-7; D: TRBD1; CDR3: CASSAGTGSYEQYF; DNA: TGTGCCAGCAGTGCCGGGACAGGATCCTACGAGCAGTACTTC
size: .; V: TRBV7-8; J: TRBJ2-7; D: TRBD2; CDR3: CASSSERGAYEQYF; DNA: TGTGCCAGCAGCTCTGAGCGGGGAGCCTACGAGCAGTACTTC
size: .; V: TRBV2; J: TRBJ2-7; D: TRBD2; CDR3: CASTAGVRYEQYF; DNA: TGTGCCAGCACAGCGGGAGTGCGGTACGAGCAGTACTTC
size: .; V: TRBV25-1; J: TRBJ2-3; D: TRBD1; CDR3: CASSPRDRGLTDTQYF; DNA: TGTGCCAGCAGTCCTCGGGACAGGGGGCTAACAGATACGCAGTATTTT
size: .; V: TRBV5-1; J: TRBJ1-1; D: .; CDR3: CASSLGGDQSVAFF; DNA: TGCGCCAGCAGCTTGGGGGGCGACCAGTCAGTGGCTTTCTTT
size: once; V: TRBV25-1; J: TRBJ1-2; D: TRBD1; CDR3: CASSELGTGAGIGYTF; DNA: TGTGCCAGCAGTGAATTGGGGACAGGGGCGGGAATTGGCTACACCTTC
size: few; V: TRBV18; J: TRBJ2-1; D: .; CDR3: CASSQGTYNEQFF; DNA: TGTGCCAGCTCACAGGGGACCTACAATGAGCAGTTCTTC
size: .; V: TRBV7-2; J: TRBJ1-5; D: TRBD1; CDR3: CASSLGAGGYQPQHF; DNA: TGTGCCAGCAGCTTAGGAGCAGGGGGCTATCAGCCCCAGCATTTT
size: .; V: TRBV6-5; J: TRBJ2-7; D: .; CDR3: CASSYTTGISYEQYF; DNA: TGTGCCAGCAGTTACACAACAGGGATATCCTACGAGCAGTACTTC
size: .; V: TRBV28; J: TRBJ2-1; D: TRBD2; CDR3: CASSLYSSGYNEQFF; DNA: TGTGCCAGCAGTTTATACTCTAGCGGATACAATGAGCAGTTCTTC
size: .; V: TRBV4-1; J: TRBJ2-7; D: TRBD1; CDR3: CASSQEPGTGIHEQYF; DNA: TGCGCCAGCAGCCAAGAACCTGGGACAGGGATCCACGAGCAGTACTTC
size: .; V: TRBV7-8; J: TRBJ2-2; D: .; CDR3: CASSPRNSGNTGELFF; DNA: TGTGCCAGCAGCCCACGCAATAGCGGGAACACCGGGGAGCTGTTTTTT
size: .; V: TRBV4-1; J: TRBJ2-7; D: TRBD2; CDR3: CASSQRTSGLSYEQYF; DNA: TGCGCCAGCAGCCAAAGGACTAGCGGCCTCTCCTACGAGCAGTACTTC
size: .; V: TRBV28; J: TRBJ1-3; D: .; CDR3: CASTLGNTIYF; DNA: TGTGCCAGCACCCTAGGAAACACCATATATTTT
size: few; V: TRBV19; J: TRBJ1-5; D: TRBD1; CDR3: CASRSGQGTSNQPQHF; DNA: TGTGCCAGTAGGTCGGGACAGGGCACTAGCAATCAGCCCCAGCATTTT
size: .; V: TRBV5-4; J: TRBJ2-5; D: .; CDR3: CASSPDAVAQYF; DNA: TGTGCCAGCAGCCCCGACGCGGTGGCCCAGTACTTC
size: few; V: TRBV6-2/TRBV6-3; J: TRBJ2-7; D: TRBD1; CDR3: CASSYSTGWSYEQYF; DNA: TGTGCCAGCAGTTACTCGACAGGGTGGTCCTACGAGCAGTACTTC
size: .; V: TRBV5-1; J: TRBJ1-3; D: .; CDR3: CASSLGRTGNTIYF; DNA: TGCGCCAGCAGCCTTGGGAGGACTGGAAACACCATATATTTT
size: .; V: TRBV6-5; J: TRBJ2-7; D: TRBD2; CDR3: CASTSQAGGYEQYF; DNA: TGTGCCAGCACCTCTCAAGCGGGAGGGTACGAGCAGTACTTC
size: .; V: TRBV27; J: TRBJ2-7; D: .; CDR3: CASSLSPGSSYEQYF; DNA: TGTGCCAGCAGTTTATCCCCGGGGAGCTCCTACGAGCAGTACTTC
size: .; V: TRBV5-4; J: TRBJ1-2; D: TRBD1; CDR3: CASSLGGGTAYGYTF; DNA: TGTGCCAGCAGCTTGGGTGGCGGGACAGCCTATGGCTACACCTTC
size: .; V: TRBV27; J: TRBJ1-1; D: .; CDR3: CASSLMGGNTEAFF; DNA: TGTGCCAGCAGTTTAATGGGGGGGAACACTGAAGCTTTCTTT
size: .; V: TRBV11-2; J: TRBJ2-1; D: .; CDR3: CASSLVLAPYNEQFF; DNA: TGTGCCAGCAGCTTAGTGTTAGCGCCCTACAATGAGCAGTTCTTC
size: .; V: TRBV24-1; J: TRBJ2-3; D: TRBD2; CDR3: CATSDFGGTNTDTQYF; DNA: TGTGCCACCAGTGATTTCGGGGGGACTAACACAGATACGCAGTATTTT
size: once; V: TRBV5-5; J: TRBJ1-1; D: .; CDR3: CASSWARNTEAFF; DNA: TGTGCCAGCAGCTGGGCAAGAAACACTGAAGCTTTCTTT
size: .; V: TRBV13; J: TRBJ1-3; D: TRBD1; CDR3: CASSLQGAGNTIYF; DNA: TGTGCCAGCAGCCTACAGGGGGCGGGAAACACCATATATTTT
size: .; V: TRBV5-1; J: TRBJ2-2; D: .; CDR3: CASSPRRANGELFF; DNA: TGCGCCAGCAGCCCTAGGAGGGCCAACGGGGAGCTGTTTTTT
size: .; V: TRBV11-2; J: TRBJ2-5; D: .; CDR3: CASSLDRGTGVKETQYF; DNA: TGTGCCAGCAGCTTAGATAGGGGCACAGGAGTTAAAGAGACCCAGTACTTC
size: .; V: TRBV6-4; J: TRBJ1-2; D: TRBD1; CDR3: CASSDSTGGGYGYTF; DNA: TGTGCCAGCAGTGACTCGACAGGGGGCGGGTATGGCTACACCTTC
size: .; V: TRBV5-1; J: TRBJ2-2; D: TRBD2; CDR3: CASSFDRQRGRDRNTGELFF; DNA: TGCGCCAGCAGCTTCGACAGGCAGCGCGGGAGGGATAGGAACACCGGGGAGCTGTTTTTT
size: few; V: TRBV20-1; J: TRBJ2-2; D: .; CDR3: CSASGVTTGELFF; DNA: TGCAGTGCTAGTGGAGTTACCACCGGGGAGCTGTTTTTT